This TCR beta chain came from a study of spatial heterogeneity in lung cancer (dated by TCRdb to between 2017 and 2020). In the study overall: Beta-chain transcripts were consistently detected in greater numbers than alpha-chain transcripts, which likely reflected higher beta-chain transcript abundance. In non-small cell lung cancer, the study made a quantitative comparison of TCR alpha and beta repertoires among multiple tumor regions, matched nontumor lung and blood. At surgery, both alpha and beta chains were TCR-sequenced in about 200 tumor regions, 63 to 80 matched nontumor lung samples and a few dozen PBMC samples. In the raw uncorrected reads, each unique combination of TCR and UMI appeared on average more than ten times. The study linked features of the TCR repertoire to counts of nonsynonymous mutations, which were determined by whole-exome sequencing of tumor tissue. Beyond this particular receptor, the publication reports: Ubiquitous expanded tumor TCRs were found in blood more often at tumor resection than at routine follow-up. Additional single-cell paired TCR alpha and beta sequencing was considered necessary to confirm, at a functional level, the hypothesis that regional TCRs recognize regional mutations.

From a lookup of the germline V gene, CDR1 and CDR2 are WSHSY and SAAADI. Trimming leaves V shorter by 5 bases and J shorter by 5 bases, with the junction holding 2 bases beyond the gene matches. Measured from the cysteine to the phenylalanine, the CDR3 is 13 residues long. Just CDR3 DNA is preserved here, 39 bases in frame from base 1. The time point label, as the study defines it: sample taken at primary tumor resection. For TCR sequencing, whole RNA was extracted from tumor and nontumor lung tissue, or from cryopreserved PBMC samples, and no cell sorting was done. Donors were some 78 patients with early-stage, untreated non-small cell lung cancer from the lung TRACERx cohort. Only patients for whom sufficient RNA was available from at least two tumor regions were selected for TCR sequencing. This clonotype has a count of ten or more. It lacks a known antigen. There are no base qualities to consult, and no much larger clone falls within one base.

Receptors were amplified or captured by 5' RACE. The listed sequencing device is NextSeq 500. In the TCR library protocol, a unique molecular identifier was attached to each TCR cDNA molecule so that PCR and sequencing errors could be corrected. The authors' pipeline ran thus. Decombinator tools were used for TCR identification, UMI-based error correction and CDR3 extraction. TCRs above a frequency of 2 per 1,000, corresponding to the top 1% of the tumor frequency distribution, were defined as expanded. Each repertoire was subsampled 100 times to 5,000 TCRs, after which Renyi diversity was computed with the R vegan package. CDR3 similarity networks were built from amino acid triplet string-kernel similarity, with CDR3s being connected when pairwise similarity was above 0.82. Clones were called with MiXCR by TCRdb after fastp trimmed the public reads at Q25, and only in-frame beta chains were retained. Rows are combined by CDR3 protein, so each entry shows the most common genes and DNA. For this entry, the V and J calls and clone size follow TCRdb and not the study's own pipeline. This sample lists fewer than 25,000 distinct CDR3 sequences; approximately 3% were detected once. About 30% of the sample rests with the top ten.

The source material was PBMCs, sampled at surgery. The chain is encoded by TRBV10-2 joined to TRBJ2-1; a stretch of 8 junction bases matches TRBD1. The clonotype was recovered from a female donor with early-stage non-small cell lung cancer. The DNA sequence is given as TGCGCCAGCAGTTTGGACAGGGACAATGAGCAGTTCTTC. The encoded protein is CASSLDRDNEQFF.